This T cell receptor (beta chain) was observed in a study of blood T cell repertoires in COVID-19 (dated by TCRdb to the early 2020s). Notes on the research overall: The collaborator samples originated in the United States, Italy and Spain and spanned the acute and convalescent phases of COVID-19. The samples were drawn from two sources: the first 160 participants of the ongoing ImmuneRACE study, and 950 to 1,500 subjects contributed by 6 global collaborators. Sample metadata almost always included a de-identified subject ID, COVID-19 status, age in years and sex. The material from the prospective study consisted of cDNA or gDNA derived from T cells, B-cell-depleted T cells, or PBMCs. Where HLA class I and class II types were available, the types were taken from metadata supplied by the sample provider, not from assay-based typing. A freely available public database, intended as a resource for researchers studying the immune response to SARS-CoV-2, is where the repertoires were released. Subjects who had been exposed to COVID-19, were actively infected with it, or had recovered from it provided the deeply sampled blood TCRbeta repertoires that made up the dataset.

In Seattle, one collaborating source enrolled patients while the infection was active and tracked those patients longitudinally over the course of disease. The collaborating institutions used their own protocols to collect whole blood in K2EDTA tubes. For TCRbeta analysis, collaborator samples were shipped as frozen whole blood, as isolated PBMCs, or as DNA extracted from either sample type. TCRbeta CDR3 regions were amplified from genomic DNA using the immunoSEQ Assay, a bias-controlled multiplex PCR. The original pipeline was this. Within the assay, amplification of reference gene primers was used to estimate how many nucleated cells each sample contained. To quantify the absolute abundance of each unique TCRbeta CDR3 rearrangement, sequence reads were collapsed and filtered. Productive Simpson clonality was computed per sample as the square root of Simpson's diversity index over productive rearrangements. Here the immuneACCESS table is served through TCRdb, limited to in-frame sequences with V and J called. Missing clones are a known gap in these copies; in checked studies unresolved V genes cover under half, and the rest lacks a known reason. V and J calls and clone size come straight from that table; D and trimming were deduced from the DNA. In all, the sample holds under 450,000 clones, and about nine tenths of those were seen once. The leading ten clones occupy roughly 12% of the sample.

Results and caveats for the whole study, not just this receptor: How much clinical and demographic metadata was included differed by source and by participant, and the metadata was provided uncurated.

This clone came up once. It has no known antigen specificity. Base qualities are missing; no much larger clone stands one base away. The CDR3 numbers 15 residues from cysteine through phenylalanine. Only CDR3 DNA is held: 45 bases, read in frame from base 1. The junction shows trimming of 1 base on V and 0 bases on J, plus 9 bases between the germline ends. CDR1 and CDR2 are read off the germline V gene as SGHTA and FQGNSA. Sequencing was carried out using peripheral blood. The receptor was derived from a woman in her forties or fifties with COVID-19, enrolled during active disease. The V and J segments used are TRBV7-2 and TRBJ1-1, with a weak D call of TRBD1 (5 bases match). The CDR3 here reads CASSLGGWLNTEAFF. Read as DNA, the sequence is TGTGCCAGCAGCTTAGGGGGCTGGTTGAACACTGAAGCTTTCTTT.